Reported below is one T cell receptor beta chain. With the 5' RACE reads reprocessed, TCRdb shows one record per CDR3 protein and no DNA. This repertoire comprises some 210,000 distinct CDR3 sequences; its ten largest clones make up roughly 1.7%. The data are from a study of monozygotic twins with inflammatory bowel disease. CDR1 is SGHVS, CDR2 FQNEAQ, per germline. This CDR3 spans 14 amino acids. Sequencing input: blood. This sequence was found in a human donor with ulcerative colitis or Crohn's disease, or a healthy co-twin of an affected twin (not recorded which). This chain joins TRBV7-8 and TRBJ2-7; checking the TCRdb D call of TRBD1 is not possible without DNA. CDR3 loop: CASSLATGTYEQYF. The whole variable domain, filled in from reference TRBV7-8 and TRBJ2-7, reads GAGVSQSPRYKVAKRGQDVALRCDPISGHVSLFWYQQALGQGPEFLTYFQNEAQLDKSGLPSDRFFAERPEGSVSTLKIQRTQQEDSAVYLCASSLATGTYEQYFGPGTRLTVT.